A selection of T cell receptor beta chains follows, all from one sample in a study of PD-1 and CTLA-4 blockade in melanoma. Only in-frame clones appear in the TCRdb table, and some are missing; sequencing was by immunoSEQ multiplex PCR. The sample shows roughly 16,000 clones, more than 65% of them seen only once. The specimen comprised CD8+ T cells from peripheral blood, sampled before anti-PD-1 treatment. The source is a human donor with melanoma. Each CDR3 is given with its conserved first and last residue. Each record gives: CDR3 protein, V gene, J gene.

CDR3: CAWSLETYEQYF
V: TRBV30
J: TRBJ2-7

CDR3: CASSFRNEQFF
V: TRBV7-6
J: TRBJ2-1

CDR3: CASSQVGAGYGYTF
V: TRBV4-1
J: TRBJ1-2

CDR3: CASSTNRVGMNTEAFF
V: TRBV5-5
J: TRBJ1-1

CDR3: CSVAGSYGDSGNTIYF
V: TRBV29-1
J: TRBJ1-3

CDR3: CASSLDGLYEQYF
V: TRBV7-9
J: TRBJ2-7

CDR3: CASSPLGTGLNNEQFF
V: TRBV27
J: TRBJ2-1

CDR3: CASSGGERDQPQHF
V: TRBV7-9
J: TRBJ1-5

CDR3: CAWRQTGELRYEQYF
V: TRBV30
J: TRBJ2-7

CDR3: CSVQLVRDRGRRSYEQYF
V: TRBV29-1
J: TRBJ2-7

CDR3: CASSLGAWRPPQRAFF
V: TRBV7-9
J: TRBJ1-1

CDR3: CASSIQRMNTEAFF
V: TRBV19
J: TRBJ1-1

CDR3: CASRQRGVREQYF
V: TRBV6-5
J: TRBJ2-7

CDR3: CASTAVPGTGGDEQYF
V: TRBV5-6
J: TRBJ2-7

CDR3: CASSFRADNTEAFF
V: TRBV28
J: TRBJ1-1

CDR3: CSVALDMNTEAFF
V: TRBV29-1
J: TRBJ1-1

CDR3: CAWSPTGGLSDTQYF
V: TRBV30
J: TRBJ2-3

CDR3: CASSYIGLGTETQYF
V: TRBV6-5
J: TRBJ2-5

CDR3: CASSLLGLHNQETQYF
V: TRBV7-9
J: TRBJ2-5

CDR3: CSVEGDSLYEQYF
V: TRBV29-1
J: TRBJ2-7

CDR3: CASSRRTETNTEAFF
V: TRBV19
J: TRBJ1-1

CDR3: CASSKEEGHLGLKETQYF
V: TRBV21-1
J: TRBJ2-5

CDR3: CASSATDRGPYEQYF
V: TRBV11-3
J: TRBJ2-7

CDR3: CASSGTGYEQYF
V: TRBV5-4
J: TRBJ2-7

CDR3: CASSPEGQGDPEAFF
V: TRBV3-1/TRBV3-2
J: TRBJ1-1

CDR3: CASRTDQFGTDTQYF
V: TRBV19
J: TRBJ2-3

CDR3: CASSPNMGHEQFF
V: TRBV27
J: TRBJ2-1

CDR3: CASSEAMNYGYTF
V: TRBV11-2
J: TRBJ1-2

CDR3: CASSQGEGPNEKLFF
V: TRBV4-1
J: TRBJ1-4